The present TCR beta chain was sequenced within a study of cytomegalovirus exposure and HLA in healthy donors. As concerns this clone: Its specificity is unknown.

PCR employed 60 Vbeta and 13 Jbeta primers. The protocol was immunoSEQ multiplex PCR, while the TCRdb copy is restricted to in-frame clones and leaves out a portion. The sample shows 150,000 to 200,000 clones, approximately 71% of them seen only once. Overall study results and limits: Among the most significant clusters, several appeared linked to common viral pathogens in a later analysis.

The CDR3 consists of 17 residues. V dropped 5 bases and J dropped 2; count of bases not matched to a gene: 13. The V gene's germline CDR1 is SGHTA and CDR2 FQGNSA. The receptor's source is a middle-aged man in good health and CMV-seronegative. Sequencing input: PBMCs. This chain joins TRBV7-2 and TRBJ1-2, with 8 bases identical to TRBD1. The CDR3 DNA sequence: TGTGCCAGCAGCACCGGACAGGGACTTCTTTCCAACTATGGCTACACCTTC. As protein: CASSTGQGLLSNYGYTF.